This TCR beta chain was identified in a study of beta chain features in type 1 diabetes. Turning to this clone: Its matching antigen is unknown.

V shed 4 bases and J 4 bases; nucleotides not matched to a gene: 7. Germline V CDR1 and CDR2: SGDLS, YYNGEE. The CDR3 runs 15 residues. A CD45RO/CCR7/CD25/CD127/CD95/CD27 panel sorted naive, central memory, regulatory and stem cell-like memory CD4+ cells. Sequenced material consisted of expressed TCRB transcripts (all of the isolated RNA was reverse transcribed). Reads from naive, central memory and regulatory T cell samples averaged roughly 3.8 million. TCRdb's table, derived via immunoSEQ multiplex PCR, lists solely in-frame clones and lacks some. The sample includes more than 300,000 clones, 7% to 10% of them seen just once. Study-wide findings and caveats: It was possible that PCR favored shorter templates, equally so in patients and controls. Since sequencing was performed on cDNA, cells with high TCR expression could be over-represented. Among all four CD4+ subsets, Type 1 diabetes patients had TCRB CDR3s that were moderately but significantly shorter.

The genes are TRBV9 and TRBJ1-3, with 8 nucleotides matching TRBD1. The sample comprised central memory CD4+ T cells from blood. The TCR was taken from a man in his thirties or forties with type 1 diabetes. The CDR3 reads CASSNSGGSGNTIYF. The CDR3, as DNA: TGTGCCAGCAGCAATTCAGGGGGCTCAGGAAACACCATATATTTT.